This is a list of T cell receptor beta chains from one sample in a study of blood T cell repertoires in COVID-19. Here immunoSEQ multiplex PCR was the method, and the copy in TCRdb shows in-frame clones only, minus some. The sample lists 75,000 to 95,000 clones, around 67% occurring once. Sequenced sample: peripheral blood. The receptors originated from a woman aged 55 to 70 in a cohort sampled during active or convalescent COVID-19. Both conserved end residues are part of each CDR3. The order of the fields is V gene, clone size, J gene, D gene, CDR3 DNA, CDR3 protein. The D gene is left open where the match is weak. Size is stated for part of the rows, as once, few or many counts, or as a class when the clone is expanded.

>TRBV6-2/TRBV6-3|-|TRBJ1-5|-
TGTGCCAGCAGCGACATTACTAGCAATCAGCCCCAGCATTTT
CASSDITSNQPQHF
>TRBV3-1/TRBV3-2|few|TRBJ2-7|TRBD2
TGTGCCAGCAGCCAGGCCGGGACTAGCTACGAGCAGTACTTC
CASSQAGTSYEQYF
>TRBV5-6|-|TRBJ2-1|TRBD2
TGTGCCAGCAGCTTGATCCTAGCGGGGGACTACAATGAGCAGTTCTTC
CASSLILAGDYNEQFF
>TRBV12-5|-|TRBJ2-1|TRBD2
TGTGCTAGTGGTTTGAGGCTAGCGGGGGCCTACAGTGAGCAGTTCTTC
CASGLRLAGAYSEQFF
>TRBV4-2|-|TRBJ2-2|TRBD1
TGTGCCAGCAGCTCGGGTCGACAGGGGGCGAACACCGGGGAGCTGTTTTTT
CASSSGRQGANTGELFF
>TRBV12-5|-|TRBJ2-1|TRBD2
TGTGCTAGTGGTTTGTTCGGGGGGGCCTATGAGCAGTTCTTC
CASGLFGGAYEQFF
>TRBV7-3|-|TRBJ2-6|TRBD1
TGTGCCAGCAGCGGACAGGGGGCGGGAGCCAACGTCCTGACTTTC
CASSGQGAGANVLTF
>TRBV12-3/TRBV12-4|once|TRBJ2-1|TRBD1
TGTGCCAGCAGTTTATCTCCGGGACAGGAGTTCTTC
CASSLSPGQEFF
>TRBV6-1|-|TRBJ1-2|-
TGTGCCAGCAGTGAGGGCCCTTCCTCTTATGGCTACACCTTC
CASSEGPSSYGYTF
>TRBV6-6|few|TRBJ1-4|-
TGTGCCAGCAGTTACTCTTGGGGAGAGAATGAAAAACTGTTTTTT
CASSYSWGENEKLFF
>TRBV7-7|-|TRBJ2-7|TRBD2
TGTGCCAGCAGCCCCGGACTAGCGGGGGTCTACGAGCAGTACTTC
CASSPGLAGVYEQYF
>TRBV6-5|-|TRBJ2-7|-
TGTGCCAGCAGTTCCGGGGGGCGGGGCGCCTACGAGCAGTACTTC
CASSSGGRGAYEQYF
>TRBV10-3|-|TRBJ1-1|-
TGTGCCATCAGCTTTGACACGAACACTGAAGCTTTCTTT
CAISFDTNTEAFF
>TRBV2|-|TRBJ2-3|TRBD2
TGTGCCAGCAGTCGAAGAACTAGCGGGGGGGCCGCTACGCAGTATTTT
CASSRRTSGGAATQYF
>TRBV6-2/TRBV6-3|few|TRBJ1-1|-
TGTGCCAGCAGTTACCGGACAAGTAAAAACACTGAAGCTTTCTTT
CASSYRTSKNTEAFF
>TRBV4-2|-|TRBJ1-3|TRBD1
TGTGCCAGCAGCCCACAGACAGGGGTAAACACCATATATTTT
CASSPQTGVNTIYF
>TRBV6-2/TRBV6-3|-|TRBJ1-6|TRBD1
TGTGCCAGCAGTTATACAGGGGATTCACCCCTCCACTTT
CASSYTGDSPLHF
>TRBV2|once|TRBJ2-4|-
TGTGCCAGCACCTCAATTGGGGGCAACATTCAGTACTTC
CASTSIGGNIQYF
>TRBV9|few|TRBJ1-1|-
TGTGCCAGCAGCGTAGGGGTCCAGGGTACTGAAGCTTTCTTT
CASSVGVQGTEAFF
>TRBV27|-|TRBJ1-2|-
TGTGCCAGCAGTTTGCGTGCAGGGGCCTATGGCTACACCTTC
CASSLRAGAYGYTF
>TRBV19|-|TRBJ2-3|-
TGTGCCAGTAGCTTAGGGGGGGGCCCAGATACGCAGTATTTT
CASSLGGGPDTQYF
>TRBV7-9|few|TRBJ1-5|-
TGTGCCAGCAGCTCCGATAGGGAGGAGAATCAGCCCCAGCATTTT
CASSSDREENQPQHF
>TRBV7-2|-|TRBJ2-7|-
TGTGCCAGCAGCTTAGAGAGGGCCGCGGTGCAGTACTTC
CASSLERAAVQYF
>TRBV27|-|TRBJ2-2|TRBD1
TGTGCCAGCAGTTTGAGAGGACAGGGGGGCCGCGGGGAGCTGTTTTTT
CASSLRGQGGRGELFF
>TRBV5-6|-|TRBJ2-5|TRBD2
TGTGCCAGCAGCCCTGAAAGGACTAGCGGGGGGAACGTACAAGAGACCCAGTACTTC
CASSPERTSGGNVQETQYF
>TRBV4-2|-|TRBJ2-3|-
TGTGCCAGCAGCCAAGTGTGGGGGCTTGATACGCAGTATTTT
CASSQVWGLDTQYF